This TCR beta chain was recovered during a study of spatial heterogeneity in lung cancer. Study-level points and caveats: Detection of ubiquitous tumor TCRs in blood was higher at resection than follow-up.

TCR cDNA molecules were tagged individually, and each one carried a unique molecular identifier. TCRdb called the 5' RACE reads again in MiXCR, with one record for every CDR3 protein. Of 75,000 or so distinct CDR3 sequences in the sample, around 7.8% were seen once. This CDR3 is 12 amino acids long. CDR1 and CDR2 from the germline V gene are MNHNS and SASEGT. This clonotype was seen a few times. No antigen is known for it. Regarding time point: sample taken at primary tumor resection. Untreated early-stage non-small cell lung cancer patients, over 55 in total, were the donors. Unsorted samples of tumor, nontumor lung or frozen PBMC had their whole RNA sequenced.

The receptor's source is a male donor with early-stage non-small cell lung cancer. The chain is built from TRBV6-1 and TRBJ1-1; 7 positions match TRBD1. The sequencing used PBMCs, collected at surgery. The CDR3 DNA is TGTGCTGGAGACAGGGTGGGGACTGAAGCTTTCTTT. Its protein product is CAGDRVGTEAFF.